The entry below gives a single T cell receptor beta chain sequence along with its context. Its antigen remains unidentified. This entry is derived from a study of OX40 agonist ivuxolimab in advanced cancers. Study context: The patients' treatment was ivuxolimab, an agonistic anti-OX40 (CD134) antibody. Broader study findings: Within 6 weeks, CD4+ and CD8+ blood T cells expanded clonally at 0.1 to 3.0 mg/kg. The antigen specificity of the peripheral T cells (those that were expanded) was not determined.

Data came from immunoSEQ multiplex PCR; TCRdb stores just in-frame clones and leaves some out. The sample has tens of thousands of clones, 86% seen once; the top ten hold around 2%. This CDR3 spans 14 amino acids. The germline CDR1 and CDR2 sequences are SQVTM and ANQGSEA. Unmatched junction bases numbered 8, after V lost 6 bases and J lost 5 bases. This TCR came from an adult with an advanced solid tumor such as melanoma, head and neck, liver or kidney cancer. Here the sequenced sample was CD4+ or CD8+ T cells sorted from blood, taken in a trial of the OX40 agonist ivuxolimab. The chain employs TRBV29-1 and TRBJ2-3, with 10 bases matching TRBD2. CDR3 region: CSVSSGGSGDTQYF. The DNA for the CDR3 is TGCAGCGTATCTAGCGGGGGTTCCGGAGATACGCAGTATTTT.